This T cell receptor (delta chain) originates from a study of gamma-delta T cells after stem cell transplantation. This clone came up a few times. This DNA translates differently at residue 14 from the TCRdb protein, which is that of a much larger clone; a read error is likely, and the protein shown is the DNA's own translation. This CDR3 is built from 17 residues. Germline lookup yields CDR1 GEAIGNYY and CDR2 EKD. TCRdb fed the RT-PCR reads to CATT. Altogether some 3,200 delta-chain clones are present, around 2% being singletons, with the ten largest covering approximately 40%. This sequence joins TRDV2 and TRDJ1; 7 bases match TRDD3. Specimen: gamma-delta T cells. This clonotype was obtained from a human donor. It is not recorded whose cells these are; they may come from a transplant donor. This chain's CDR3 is CACDTVGDPEDTDNLIF. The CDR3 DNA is TGTGCCTGTGACACGGTGGGGGACCCCGAGGACACCGATAACCTCATCTTT.